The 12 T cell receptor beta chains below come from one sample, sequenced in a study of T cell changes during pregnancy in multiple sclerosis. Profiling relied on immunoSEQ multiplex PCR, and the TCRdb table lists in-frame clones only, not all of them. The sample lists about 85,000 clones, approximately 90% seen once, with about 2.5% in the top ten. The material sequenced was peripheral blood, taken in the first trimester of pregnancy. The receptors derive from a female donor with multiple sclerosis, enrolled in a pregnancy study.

The CDR3 sequence: CASSLLPPAEAFF. The CDR3 DNA reads TGTGCCAGCAGCTTATTACCCCCAGCGGAAGCTTTCTTT. The chain couples TRBV13 to TRBJ1-1; no reliable D call. Trimming stripped 2 bases from V and 8 bases from J, with 12 bases between. Germline values: CDR1 PRHDT, CDR2 FYEKMQ (reference sequence). The length of the CDR3 is 13 residues.

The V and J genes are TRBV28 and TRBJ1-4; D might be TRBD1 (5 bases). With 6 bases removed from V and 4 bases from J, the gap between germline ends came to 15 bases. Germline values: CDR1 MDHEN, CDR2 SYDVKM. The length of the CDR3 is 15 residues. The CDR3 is CASRHGGTVNEKLFF. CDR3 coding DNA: TGTGCCAGCAGGCACGGGGGAACAGTTAATGAAAAACTGTTTTTT.

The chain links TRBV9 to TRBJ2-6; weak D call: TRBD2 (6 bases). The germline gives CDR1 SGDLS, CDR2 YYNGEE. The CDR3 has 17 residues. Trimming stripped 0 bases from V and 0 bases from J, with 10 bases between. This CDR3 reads CASSVAGGISGANVLTF. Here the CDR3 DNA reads TGTGCCAGCAGCGTAGCTGGAGGGATCTCTGGGGCCAACGTCCTGACTTTC.

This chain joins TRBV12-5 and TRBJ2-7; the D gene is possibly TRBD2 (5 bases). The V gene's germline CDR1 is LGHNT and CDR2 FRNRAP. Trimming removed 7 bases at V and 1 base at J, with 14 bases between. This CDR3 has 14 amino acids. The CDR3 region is CASAFNTGSYEQYF. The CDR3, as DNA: TGTGCTAGTGCCTTTAACACGGGGTCCTACGAGCAGTACTTC.

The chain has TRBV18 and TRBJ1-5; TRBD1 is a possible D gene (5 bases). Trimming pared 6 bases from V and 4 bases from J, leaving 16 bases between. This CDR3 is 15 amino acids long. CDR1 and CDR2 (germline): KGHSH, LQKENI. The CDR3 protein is CASSSQGGRNQPQHF. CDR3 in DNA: TGTGCCAGCTCTTCTCAGGGTGGTAGGAATCAGCCCCAGCATTTT.

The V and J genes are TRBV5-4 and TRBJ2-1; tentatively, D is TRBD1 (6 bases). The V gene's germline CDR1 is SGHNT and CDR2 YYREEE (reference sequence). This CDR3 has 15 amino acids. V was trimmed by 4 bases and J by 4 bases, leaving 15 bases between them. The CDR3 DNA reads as TGTGCCAGCAGCCAGACAGGTAGTTTTTACAATGAGCAGTTCTTC. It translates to CASSQTGSFYNEQFF.

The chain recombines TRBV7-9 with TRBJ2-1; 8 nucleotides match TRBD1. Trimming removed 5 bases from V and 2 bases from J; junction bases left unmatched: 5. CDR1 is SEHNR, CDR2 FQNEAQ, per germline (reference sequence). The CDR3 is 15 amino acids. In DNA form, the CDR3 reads TGTGCCAGCAGCGGAGAGGGACAGGCCTACAATGAGCAGTTCTTC. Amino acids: CASSGEGQAYNEQFF.

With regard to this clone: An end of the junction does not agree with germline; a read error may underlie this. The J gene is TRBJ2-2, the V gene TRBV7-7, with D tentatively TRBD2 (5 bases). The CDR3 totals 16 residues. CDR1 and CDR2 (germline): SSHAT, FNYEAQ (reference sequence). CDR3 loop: CASSSSDGLNTGELFF. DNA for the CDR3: TGTGCTAGCAGCTCGTCGGACGGACTGAACACCGGGGAGCTGTTTTTT.

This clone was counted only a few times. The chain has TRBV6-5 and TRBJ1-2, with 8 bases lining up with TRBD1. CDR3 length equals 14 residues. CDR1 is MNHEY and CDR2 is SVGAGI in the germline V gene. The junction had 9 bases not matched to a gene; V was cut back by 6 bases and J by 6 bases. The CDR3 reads CASRDSTGENGYTF. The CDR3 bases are TGTGCCAGCAGGGACTCGACAGGGGAGAATGGCTACACCTTC.

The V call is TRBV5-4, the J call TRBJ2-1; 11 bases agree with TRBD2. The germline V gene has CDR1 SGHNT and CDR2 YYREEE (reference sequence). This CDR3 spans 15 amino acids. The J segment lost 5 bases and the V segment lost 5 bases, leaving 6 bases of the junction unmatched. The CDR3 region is CASRRLAGPNNEQFF. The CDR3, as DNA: TGTGCCAGCAGGAGACTAGCGGGACCCAACAATGAGCAGTTCTTC.

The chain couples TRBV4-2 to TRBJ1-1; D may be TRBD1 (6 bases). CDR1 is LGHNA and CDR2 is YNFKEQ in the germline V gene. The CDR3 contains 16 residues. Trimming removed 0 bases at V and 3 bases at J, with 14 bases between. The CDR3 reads CASSQDNGGAHTEAFF. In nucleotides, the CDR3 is TGTGCCAGCAGCCAAGATAACGGGGGGGCGCACACTGAAGCTTTCTTT.

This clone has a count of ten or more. The CDR3 here is CASREDSDYEQYF. DNA for the CDR3: TGCGCCAGCAGGGAGGACAGCGACTACGAGCAGTACTTC. The chain employs TRBV10-2 and TRBJ2-7; D might be TRBD1 (6 bases). Trimming cost V 6 bases and J 3 bases, with 12 bases left between them. CDR3 size: 13 residues. Germline V lookup: CDR1 WSHSY, CDR2 SAAADI.